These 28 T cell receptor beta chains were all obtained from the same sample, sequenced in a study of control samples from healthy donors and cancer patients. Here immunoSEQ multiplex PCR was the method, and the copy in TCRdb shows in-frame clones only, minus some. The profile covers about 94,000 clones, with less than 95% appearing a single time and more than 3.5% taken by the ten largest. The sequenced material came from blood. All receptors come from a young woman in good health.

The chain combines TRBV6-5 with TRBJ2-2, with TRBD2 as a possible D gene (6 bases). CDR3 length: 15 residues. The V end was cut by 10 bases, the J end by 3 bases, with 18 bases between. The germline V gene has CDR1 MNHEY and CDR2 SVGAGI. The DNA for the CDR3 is TGTGCCACCCGATCCGGGACTCGTTACACCGGGGAGCTGTTTTTT. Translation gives CATRSGTRYTGELFF.

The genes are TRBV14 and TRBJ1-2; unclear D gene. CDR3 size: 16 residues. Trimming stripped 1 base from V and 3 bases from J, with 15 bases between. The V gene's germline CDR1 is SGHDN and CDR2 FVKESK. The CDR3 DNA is TGTGCCAGCAGCCAAGTTAGGCAGCCCGGGTACTATGGCTACACCTTC. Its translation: CASSQVRQPGYYGYTF.

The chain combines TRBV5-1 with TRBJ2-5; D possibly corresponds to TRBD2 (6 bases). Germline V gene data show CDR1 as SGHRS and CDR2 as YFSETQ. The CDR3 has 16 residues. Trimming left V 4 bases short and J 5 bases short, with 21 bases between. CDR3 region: CASSSSEGWVRETQYF. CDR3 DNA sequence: TGCGCCAGCAGCAGCTCGGAGGGGTGGGTTAGGGAGACCCAGTACTTC.

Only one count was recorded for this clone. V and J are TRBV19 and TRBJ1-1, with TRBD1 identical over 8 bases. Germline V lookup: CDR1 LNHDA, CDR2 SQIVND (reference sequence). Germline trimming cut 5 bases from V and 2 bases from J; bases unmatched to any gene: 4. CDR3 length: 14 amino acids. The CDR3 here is CASSQDRVNTEAFF. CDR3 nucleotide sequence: TGTGCCAGTAGTCAGGACAGGGTTAACACTGAAGCTTTCTTT.

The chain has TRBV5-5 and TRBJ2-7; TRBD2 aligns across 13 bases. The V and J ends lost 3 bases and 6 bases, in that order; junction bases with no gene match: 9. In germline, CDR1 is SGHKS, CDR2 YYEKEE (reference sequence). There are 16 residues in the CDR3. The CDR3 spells CASSSRTSGGPLEQYF. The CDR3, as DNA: TGTGCCAGCAGCTCCCGGACTAGCGGGGGCCCCCTCGAGCAGTACTTC.

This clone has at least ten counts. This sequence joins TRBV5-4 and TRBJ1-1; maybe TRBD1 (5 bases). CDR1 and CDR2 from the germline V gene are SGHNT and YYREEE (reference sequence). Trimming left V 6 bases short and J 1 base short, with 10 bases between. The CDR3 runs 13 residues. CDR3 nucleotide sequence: TGTGCCAGCACCTCAGGACAGAACACTGAAGCTTTCTTT. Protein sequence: CASTSGQNTEAFF.

The CDR3: CASSGGVGHSSYNEQFF. The CDR3 DNA is TGCGCCAGCAGTGGCGGTGTCGGGCATAGCTCCTACAATGAGCAGTTCTTC. The chain couples TRBV10-2 to TRBJ2-1, with D unclear. Germline loops: CDR1 WSHSY, CDR2 SAAADI. The V end was cut by 4 bases, the J end by 0 bases, with 16 bases between. This CDR3 region has 17 residues.

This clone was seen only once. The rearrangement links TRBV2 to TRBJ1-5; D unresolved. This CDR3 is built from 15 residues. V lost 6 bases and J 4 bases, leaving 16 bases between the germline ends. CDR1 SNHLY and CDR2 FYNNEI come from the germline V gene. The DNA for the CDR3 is TGTGCCAGCAGCATAACCTACACCGGAAATCAGCCCCAGCATTTT. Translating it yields CASSITYTGNQPQHF.

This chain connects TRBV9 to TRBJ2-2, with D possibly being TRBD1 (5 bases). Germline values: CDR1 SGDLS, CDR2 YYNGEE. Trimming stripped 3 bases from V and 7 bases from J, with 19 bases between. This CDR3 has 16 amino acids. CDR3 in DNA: TGTGCCAGCAGCGACCCAGGCGCGTTGGACAACGGGGAGCTGTTTTTT. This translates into CASSDPGALDNGELFF.

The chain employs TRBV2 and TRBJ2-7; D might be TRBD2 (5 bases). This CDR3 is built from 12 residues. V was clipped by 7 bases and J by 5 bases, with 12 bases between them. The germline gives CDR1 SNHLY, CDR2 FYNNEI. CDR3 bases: TGTGCCAGCACCTATGCGGGCGACGAGCAGTACTTC. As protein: CASTYAGDEQYF.

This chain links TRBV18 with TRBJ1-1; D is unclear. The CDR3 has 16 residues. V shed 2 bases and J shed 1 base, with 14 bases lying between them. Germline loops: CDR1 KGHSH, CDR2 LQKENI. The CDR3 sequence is CASSPKGDLTNTEAFF. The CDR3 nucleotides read TGTGCCAGCTCACCAAAAGGAGACCTGACGAACACTGAAGCTTTCTTT.

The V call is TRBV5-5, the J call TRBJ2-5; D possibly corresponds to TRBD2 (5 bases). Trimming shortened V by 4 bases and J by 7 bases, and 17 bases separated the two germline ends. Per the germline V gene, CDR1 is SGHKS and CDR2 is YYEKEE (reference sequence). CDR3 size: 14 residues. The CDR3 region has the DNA TGTGCCAGCAGCCCCGCGGTCCTAGCCCGGACCCAGTACTTC. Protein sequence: CASSPAVLARTQYF.

CDR3 in DNA: TGTGCCAGCAGCAAAGAAGCCAGCCAAGAGACCCAGTACTTC. Translation gives CASSKEASQETQYF. The chain employs TRBV21-1 and TRBJ2-5. TRBV21-1 is labeled a pseudogene. The CDR3 runs 14 residues.

CDR3 in DNA: TGTGCCAGCGGATTAGGCTATGGCTACACCTTC. This codes for CASGLGYGYTF. The chain links TRBV2 to TRBJ1-2; no definite D call. Germline assignment: CDR1 SNHLY and CDR2 FYNNEI. The CDR3 is 11 amino acids. The germline V and J ends were trimmed by 8 bases and 4 bases, with 8 bases remaining between them.

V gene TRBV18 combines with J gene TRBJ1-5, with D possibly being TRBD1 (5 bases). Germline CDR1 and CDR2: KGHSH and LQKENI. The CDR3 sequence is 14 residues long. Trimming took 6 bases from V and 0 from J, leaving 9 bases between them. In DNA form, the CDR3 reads TGTGCCAGCTCGGGGGGTAATAGCAATCAGCCCCAGCATTTT. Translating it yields CASSGGNSNQPQHF.

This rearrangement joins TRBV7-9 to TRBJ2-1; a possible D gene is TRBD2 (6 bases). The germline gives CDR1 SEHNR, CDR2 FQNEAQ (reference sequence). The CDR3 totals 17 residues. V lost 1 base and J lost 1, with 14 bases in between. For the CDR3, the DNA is TGTGCCAGCAGCTTAGTATTGGCTAGCGTTTCCTACAATGAGCAGTTCTTC. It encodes CASSLVLASVSYNEQFF.

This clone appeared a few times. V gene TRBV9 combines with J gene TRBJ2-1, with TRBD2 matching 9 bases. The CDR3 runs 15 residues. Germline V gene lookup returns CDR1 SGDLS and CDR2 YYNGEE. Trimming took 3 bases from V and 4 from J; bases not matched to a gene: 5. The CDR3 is CASSAAGGPYNEQFF. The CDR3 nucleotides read TGTGCCAGCAGCGCCGCGGGGGGGCCGTACAATGAGCAGTTCTTC.

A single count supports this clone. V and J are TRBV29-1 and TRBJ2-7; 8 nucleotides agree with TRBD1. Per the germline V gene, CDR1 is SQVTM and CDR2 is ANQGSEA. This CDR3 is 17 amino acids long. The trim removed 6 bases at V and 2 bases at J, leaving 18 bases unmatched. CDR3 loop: CSVLRAETGVGTYEQYF. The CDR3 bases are TGCAGCGTCTTGAGGGCGGAGACAGGGGTAGGCACCTACGAGCAGTACTTC.

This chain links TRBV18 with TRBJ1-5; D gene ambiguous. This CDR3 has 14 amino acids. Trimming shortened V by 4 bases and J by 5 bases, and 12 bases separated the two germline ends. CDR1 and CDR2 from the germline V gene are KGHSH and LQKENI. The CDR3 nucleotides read TGTGCCAGCTCACAGGACGGTCAGGATCAGCCCCAGCATTTT. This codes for CASSQDGQDQPQHF.

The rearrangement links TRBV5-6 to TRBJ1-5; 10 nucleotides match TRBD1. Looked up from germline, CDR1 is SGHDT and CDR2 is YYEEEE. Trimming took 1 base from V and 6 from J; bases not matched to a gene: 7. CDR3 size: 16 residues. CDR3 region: CASSLRRQGAIQPQHF. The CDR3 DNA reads TGTGCCAGCAGCTTGAGACGACAGGGGGCTATTCAGCCCCAGCATTTT.

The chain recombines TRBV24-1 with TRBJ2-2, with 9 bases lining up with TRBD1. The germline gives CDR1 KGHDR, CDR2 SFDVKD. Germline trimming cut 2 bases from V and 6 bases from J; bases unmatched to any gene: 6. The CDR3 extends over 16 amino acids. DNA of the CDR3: TGTGCCACCAGTGATTCAGGGACAGGGAGGTCCGGGGAGCTGTTTTTT. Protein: CATSDSGTGRSGELFF.

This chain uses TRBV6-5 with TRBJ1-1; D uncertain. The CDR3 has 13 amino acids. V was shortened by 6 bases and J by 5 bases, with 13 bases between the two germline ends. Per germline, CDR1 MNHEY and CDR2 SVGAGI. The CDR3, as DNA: TGTGCCAGCAGGGTCTGGGGAACAACTGAAGCTTTCTTT. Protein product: CASRVWGTTEAFF.

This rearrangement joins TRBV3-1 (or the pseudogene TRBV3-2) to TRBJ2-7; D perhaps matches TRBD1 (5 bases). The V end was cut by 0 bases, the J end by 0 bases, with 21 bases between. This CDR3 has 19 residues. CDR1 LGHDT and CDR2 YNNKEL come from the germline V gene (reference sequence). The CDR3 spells CASSQDRSPFDSNSYEQYF. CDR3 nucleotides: TGTGCCAGCAGCCAAGACAGAAGCCCGTTCGACAGCAACTCCTACGAGCAGTACTTC.

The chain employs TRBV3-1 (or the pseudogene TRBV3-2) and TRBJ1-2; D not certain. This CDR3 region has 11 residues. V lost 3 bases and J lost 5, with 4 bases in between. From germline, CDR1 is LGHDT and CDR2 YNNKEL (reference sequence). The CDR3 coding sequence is TGTGCCAGCAGCCAGGGATATGGCTACACCTTC. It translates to CASSQGYGYTF.

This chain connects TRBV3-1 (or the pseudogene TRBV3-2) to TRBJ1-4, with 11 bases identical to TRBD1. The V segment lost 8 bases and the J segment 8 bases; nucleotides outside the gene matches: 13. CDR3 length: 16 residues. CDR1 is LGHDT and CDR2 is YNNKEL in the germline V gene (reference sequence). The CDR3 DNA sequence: TGTGCCAGCGGACCAGGACAGGGGGCCGTTAGCGAAAAACTGTTTTTT. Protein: CASGPGQGAVSEKLFF.

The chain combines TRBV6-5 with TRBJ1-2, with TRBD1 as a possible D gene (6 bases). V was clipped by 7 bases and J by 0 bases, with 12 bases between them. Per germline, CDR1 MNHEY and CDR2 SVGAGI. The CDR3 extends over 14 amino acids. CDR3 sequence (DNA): TGTGCCAGCACCTTGGACAGCGCTAACTATGGCTACACCTTC. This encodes CASTLDSANYGYTF.

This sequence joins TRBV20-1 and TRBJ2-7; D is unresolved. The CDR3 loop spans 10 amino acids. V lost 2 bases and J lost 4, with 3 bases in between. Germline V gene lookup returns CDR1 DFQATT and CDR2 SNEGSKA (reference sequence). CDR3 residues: CSARQYEQYF. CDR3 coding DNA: TGCAGTGCTAGACAGTACGAGCAGTACTTC.

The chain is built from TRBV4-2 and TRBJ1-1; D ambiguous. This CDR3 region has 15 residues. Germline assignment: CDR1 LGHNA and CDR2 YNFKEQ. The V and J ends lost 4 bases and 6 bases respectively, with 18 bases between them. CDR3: CASSPGDHVGAEAFF. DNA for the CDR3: TGTGCCAGCAGCCCCGGCGATCATGTGGGTGCTGAAGCTTTCTTT.